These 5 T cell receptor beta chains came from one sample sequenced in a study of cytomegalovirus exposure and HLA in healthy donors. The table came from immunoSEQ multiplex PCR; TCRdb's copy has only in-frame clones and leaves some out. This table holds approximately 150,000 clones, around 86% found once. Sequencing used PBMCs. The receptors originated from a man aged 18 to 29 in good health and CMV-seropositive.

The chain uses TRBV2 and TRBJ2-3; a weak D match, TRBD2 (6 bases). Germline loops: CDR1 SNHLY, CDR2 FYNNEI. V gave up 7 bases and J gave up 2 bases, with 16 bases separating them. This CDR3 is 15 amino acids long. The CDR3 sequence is CASIGGTGSTDTQYF. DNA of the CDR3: TGTGCCAGCATTGGAGGGACGGGGTCCACAGATACGCAGTATTTT.

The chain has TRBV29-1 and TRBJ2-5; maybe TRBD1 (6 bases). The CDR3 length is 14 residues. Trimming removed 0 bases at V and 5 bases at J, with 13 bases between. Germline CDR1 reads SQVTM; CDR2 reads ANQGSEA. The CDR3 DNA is TGCAGCGTTGAAGATCCCAGGGGTAGGGAGACCCAGTACTTC. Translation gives CSVEDPRGRETQYF.

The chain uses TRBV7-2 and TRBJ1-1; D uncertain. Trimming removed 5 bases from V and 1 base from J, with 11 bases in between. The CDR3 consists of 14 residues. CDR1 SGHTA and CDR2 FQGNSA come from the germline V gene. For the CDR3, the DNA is TGTGCCAGCAGCCCCTTGACGGGGAACACTGAAGCTTTCTTT. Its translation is CASSPLTGNTEAFF.

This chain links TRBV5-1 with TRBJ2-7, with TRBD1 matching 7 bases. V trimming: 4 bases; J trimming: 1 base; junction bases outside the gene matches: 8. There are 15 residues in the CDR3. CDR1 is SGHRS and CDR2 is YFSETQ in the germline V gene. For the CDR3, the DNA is TGCGCCAGCAGCCCGGAGACAGGGATTTCCTACGAGCAGTACTTC. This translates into CASSPETGISYEQYF.

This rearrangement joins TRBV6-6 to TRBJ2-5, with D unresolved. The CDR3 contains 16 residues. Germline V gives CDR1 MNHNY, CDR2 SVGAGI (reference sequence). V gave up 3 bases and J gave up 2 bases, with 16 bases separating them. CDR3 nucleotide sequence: TGTGCCAGCAGTTATCTTGGTGCCAGGCTGCAAGAGACCCAGTACTTC. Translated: CASSYLGARLQETQYF.